The source of this TCR beta chain is a study of Graves' ophthalmopathy and Graves' hyperthyroidism (dated by TCRdb to 2017 to 2018). The study in broad terms: Peripheral blood was collected at initial diagnosis, before any treatment. The study used TCR beta repertoire signatures to distinguish Graves' ophthalmopathy from Graves' hyperthyroidism and to predict progression to ophthalmopathy. In total, around 140 blood samples were TCR-sequenced: fewer than 50 ophthalmopathy, some 75 hyperthyroidism and roughly 17 hyperthyroidism-to-ophthalmopathy patients. To explore V-J signatures that separate ophthalmopathy from hyperthyroidism, a discovery set of about a hundred patients was enrolled, consisting of about 45 with ophthalmopathy and some 56 with stable hyperthyroidism. An independent validation cohort was composed of 18 hyperthyroidism patients and over 15 patients who later progressed from hyperthyroidism to ophthalmopathy. In over 5 hyperthyroidism patients, the T-cell repertoire of thyroid tissue was compared with the T-cell repertoire of blood. Following sample collection, hyperthyroidism patients were given methimazole at a starting dose of 30 mg daily, and ophthalmopathy patients were given high-dose intravenous methylprednisolone. Overall study outcomes, separate from this receptor: Sample size was not statistically predetermined, and group allocation was not concealed from the investigators. In validation, the model predicted ophthalmopathy progression with less than 71% sensitivity and roughly 72% specificity; some 13 predicted patients were CT-confirmed with GO in a median of 6.5 months. Most of the expanded thyroid clonotypes with a frequency above 0.001 were also detected in blood, and it was suggested that the thyroid immune response may be reflected by blood repertoires. Ophthalmopathy was separated from stable hyperthyroidism by the 13-signature model with around 89% sensitivity and about 81% specificity in cross-validation and with 80%/75% in the test set.

For repertoire sequencing, the TCR beta CDR3 regions were amplified from RNA transcripts. The first round of RT-PCR was done with HTBI primers and the Qiagen OneStep RT-PCR kit, and was followed by a second round of multiplex PCR, then size selection and purification. Libraries were sequenced paired-end with 100 bp reads on an Illumina HiSeq2000. For the original study's pipeline: Reads were processed with SOAPnuke, discarding reads with adapters, uncalled bases, mean Phred below 15, or no exact constant-primer or identifier match. COPE v1.2.5 was used to merge the high-quality paired reads. Each unique nucleotide sequence was defined as a clonotype, and clonotypes were aligned to IMGT TRB V, D and J references with MiTCR v1.1. Analysis was restricted to V-J combinations with a frequency above 0.0001, which covered roughly 99% of repertoires. For each V-J combination, a TCR clonal expansion and chaos score was defined as F50 clonal expansion divided by the chaos observed in the TCRdist matrix. Welch's t-statistics and random forest were used to reduce features to approximately 13 V-J combinations, which were fed into a naive Bayes classifier. The similarity between thyroid and blood repertoires was quantified using the Morisita-Horn index. TCRdb passed the public sequencing reads through fastp at Q25 and MiXCR, retaining productive beta sequences. Each record represents a unique CDR3 protein, reported with the most common genes and DNA among its rows. What appears here as the V and J calls and clone size reflects TCRdb's work, not the paper's. This sample has about 660,000 distinct CDR3 sequences in its table, and just over 40% of those were observed once. The biggest ten clones account for under 3.5% of the sample.

Via the germline V gene (reference sequence), CDR1 is SGHNT and CDR2 YYREEE. V drops 5 bases and J drops 7 bases, leaving 9 bases in between. CDR3 length: 11 amino acids, cysteine to phenylalanine. Just CDR3 DNA is preserved here, 33 bases in frame from base 1. The ophthalmopathy patients had moderately to severely active disease, with a Clinical Activity Score of 3 or higher, a NOSPECS grade of 4 or higher, and a disease duration of less than 3 months. Patients with other autoimmune diseases, uncontrolled infections, pregnancy or lactation were excluded. Clinical symptoms, serum thyroxine, TRAb, thyroid ultrasound and orbital computed tomography formed the basis of the diagnosis. PBMCs were isolated from about 10 ml of fresh peripheral blood by Ficoll-Paque density gradient centrifugation. Total RNA was extracted with Trizol reagent and quality-checked on an Agilent 2100 Bioanalyzer. This clonotype has only one observation. The antigen it binds to is not known. No per-base quality is available; no much larger clone lies one base away. One read alone makes for weak evidence.

Material: peripheral blood. The sequence came from an adult man with Graves' ophthalmopathy. Recombination joined TRBV5-4 with TRBJ2-5; a confident D gene designation cannot be given. The sequenced DNA: TGTGCCAGCAGATCAACCGGGACCCAGTACTTC. This gives the protein CASRSTGTQYF.